The entry that follows covers one T cell receptor beta chain sequence. This record belongs to a study of monozygotic twins with inflammatory bowel disease. A template switching step added UMIs, each with a 6-nucleotide sample barcode. Using the 5' RACE reads, TCRdb records one entry per CDR3 protein without DNA. This sample carries 350,000 to 400,000 distinct CDR3 sequences, with just over 2.5% going to the ten biggest clones. CDR3 length: 18 amino acids. Germline assignment: CDR1 LGHDT and CDR2 YNNKEL (reference sequence). The gene calls are TRBV3-1 and TRBJ2-1; the TCRdb D gene call, TRBD1, has no DNA to confirm it. The specimen was blood. The source is a human donor with ulcerative colitis or Crohn's disease, or a healthy co-twin of an affected twin (not recorded which). CDR3 loop: CASSQARGGKIIVSEQFF.